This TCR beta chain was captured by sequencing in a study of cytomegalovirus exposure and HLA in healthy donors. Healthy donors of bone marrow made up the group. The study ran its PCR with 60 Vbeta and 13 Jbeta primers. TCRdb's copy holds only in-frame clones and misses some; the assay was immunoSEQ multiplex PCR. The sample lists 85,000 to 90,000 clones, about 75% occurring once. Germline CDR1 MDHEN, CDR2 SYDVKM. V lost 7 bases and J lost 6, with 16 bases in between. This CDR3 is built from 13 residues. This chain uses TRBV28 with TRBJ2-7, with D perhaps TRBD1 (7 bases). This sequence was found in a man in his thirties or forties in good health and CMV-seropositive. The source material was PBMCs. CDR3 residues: CASKRAGGFEQYF. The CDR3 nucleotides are TGTGCCAGCAAGCGGGCAGGGGGTTTCGAGCAGTACTTC.